This TCR beta chain derives from a study of blood T cell repertoires in COVID-19. At the level of the study: Sample material is recorded as cDNA or gDNA derived from T cells, B-cell-depleted T cells, or PBMCs.

This clone was found a few times. Germline V gives CDR1 DFQATT, CDR2 SNEGSKA (reference sequence). V shed 3 bases and J 2 bases; nucleotides not matched to a gene: 7. This CDR3 is 15 amino acids long. Original processing notes: Amplification with reference gene primers provided the estimates of nucleated cell counts. Using immunoSEQ multiplex PCR, the repertoire was profiled, and TCRdb retains in-frame clones only, with some absent. Clone size and V and J calls were adopted from that table, with D and trimming inferred from the DNA. The sample yields nearly 95,000 clones, around 72% seen once. Sequencing input: peripheral blood. The sequence was collected from a man aged 70-80 years with COVID-19, enrolled during active disease. V usage is TRBV20-1 and J usage is TRBJ2-5; 9 bases line up with TRBD1. The CDR3 reads CSASKTGTGQETQYF. CDR3 bases: TGCAGTGCTAGTAAGACCGGGACAGGGCAAGAGACCCAGTACTTC.